These 19 T cell receptor beta chains originate from one sample sequenced in a study of control samples from healthy donors and cancer patients. Measured with immunoSEQ multiplex PCR; TCRdb has only the in-frame clones, and not every one. The sample lists fewer than 90,000 clones, more than 70% occurring once. Sequenced material: blood. The receptors originated from a woman in her 50s in good health.

This clone was observed once. The chain recombines TRBV4-1 with TRBJ1-2; 9 bases are a match to TRBD1. The germline CDR1 and CDR2 sequences are MGHRA and YSYEKL. This CDR3 region has 15 residues. Trimming at V came to 4 bases and at J to 8 bases, leaving 11 bases not matched to a gene. The CDR3 reads CASSRTSTGGRGYTF. The CDR3 DNA reads as TGCGCCAGCAGCCGCACCTCAACAGGGGGCCGGGGCTACACCTTC.

This sequence joins TRBV5-4 and TRBJ2-7; D perhaps matches TRBD1 (5 bases). Trimming cost V 1 base and J 3 bases, with 8 bases left between them. Germline-derived CDR1 and CDR2 are SGHNT and YYREEE (reference sequence). The CDR3 length is 13 residues. For the CDR3, the DNA is TGTGCCAGCAGCTTGTCGCAGGGCTACGAGCAGTACTTC. This gives the protein CASSLSQGYEQYF.

This clone has a single count. The V and J genes are TRBV13 and TRBJ1-2; no definite D call. V was shortened by 5 bases and J by 7 bases, with 14 bases between the two germline ends. The CDR3 sequence is 13 residues long. Germline V lookup: CDR1 PRHDT, CDR2 FYEKMQ (reference sequence). This CDR3 reads CASSLRGSGGYTF. DNA for the CDR3: TGTGCCAGCAGCCTCCGGGGATCGGGTGGCTACACCTTC.

The V and J genes are TRBV2 and TRBJ1-6; possibly TRBD1 for D (5 bases). Trimming shortened V by 9 bases and J by 6 bases, and 9 bases separated the two germline ends. The CDR3 extends over 12 amino acids. Germline V gene lookup returns CDR1 SNHLY and CDR2 FYNNEI. The CDR3 nucleotides are TGTGCCAGTGGGACCGGTAATTCACCCCTCCACTTT. Protein: CASGTGNSPLHF.

V usage is TRBV3-1 (or the pseudogene TRBV3-2) and J usage is TRBJ2-7; no clear D gene. Germline lookup yields CDR1 LGHDT and CDR2 YNNKEL (reference sequence). The CDR3 has 13 amino acids. The V end lost 2 bases, the J end lost 6 bases, and 11 bases lay between the germline ends. The CDR3, as DNA: TGTGCCAGCAGCCAACTAACAGCCAGCGAGCAGTACTTC. Amino acids: CASSQLTASEQYF.

The V call is TRBV11-2, the J call TRBJ2-3; the D is unclear. The CDR3 runs to 12 residues. V lost 4 bases and J lost 4, with 6 bases in between. Germline V CDR1 and CDR2: SGHAT, FQNNGV. Here the CDR3 DNA reads TGTGCCAGCAGCTCATTCCCAGATACGCAGTATTTT. Amino acids: CASSSFPDTQYF.

CDR3 DNA: TGTGCCAGCAGTGAACGGGGTCGCACAGATACGCAGTATTTT. Translating gives CASSERGRTDTQYF. The V gene is TRBV2, the J gene TRBJ2-3, with D perhaps matching TRBD2 (5 bases). CDR1 is SNHLY, CDR2 FYNNEI, per germline. The CDR3 loop spans 14 amino acids. V was shortened by 2 bases and J by 1 base, with 7 bases between the two germline ends. Looking up the rest from reference TRBV2 and TRBJ2-3 gives the full variable domain: EPEVTQTPSHQVTQMGQEVILRCVPISNHLYFYWYRQILGQKVEFLVSFYNNEISEKSEIFDDQFSVERPDGSNFTLKIRSTKLEDSAMYFCASSERGRTDTQYFGPGTRLTVL.

V usage is TRBV5-1 and J usage is TRBJ1-3, with D perhaps TRBD1 (6 bases). Trimming took 0 bases from V and 4 from J, leaving 11 bases between them. CDR3 length: 15 residues. CDR1 is SGHRS and CDR2 is YFSETQ in the germline V gene. In DNA form, the CDR3 reads TGCGCCAGCAGCTTGGATGGGGGCTGGGGAAACACCATATATTTT. Translating it yields CASSLDGGWGNTIYF.

On this clone itself: One end of the junction does not line up with germline, which may come from a read error. V is TRBV5-1 and J is TRBJ2-1, with 8 bases aligning to TRBD2. CDR3 length: 15 amino acids. The V gene's germline CDR1 is SGHRS and CDR2 YFSETQ. CDR3 nucleotides: TGCGTCAGCAGCTTGGGGGGGACTAGTTTCGATGAGCAGTTCTTC. Encoded protein: CVSSLGGTSFDEQFF.

The chain uses TRBV10-3 and TRBJ1-5; D is unresolved. This CDR3 has 13 amino acids. V was trimmed by 3 bases and J by 4 bases, leaving 7 bases between them. Germline CDR1 is ENHRY and CDR2 is SYGVKD. CDR3 nucleotide sequence: TGTGCCATCAGTGAATCCAGTAATCAGCCCCAGCATTTT. Translated, it gives CAISESSNQPQHF.

This rearrangement joins TRBV4-2 to TRBJ1-5; 9 bases are a match to TRBD1. V dropped 0 bases and J dropped 6; count of bases not matched to a gene: 3. CDR1 LGHNA and CDR2 YNFKEQ come from the germline V gene. This CDR3 has 15 amino acids. The CDR3 protein is CASSQEGTGIQPQHF. Written as DNA, the CDR3 is TGTGCCAGCAGCCAAGAAGGGACAGGGATTCAGCCCCAGCATTTT.

V gene TRBV7-9 combines with J gene TRBJ2-1; TRBD1 aligns across 11 bases. Germline V gene lookup returns CDR1 SEHNR and CDR2 FQNEAQ (reference sequence). The CDR3 spans 14 residues. V lost 3 bases to trimming and J lost 7 bases; unmatched junction nucleotides: 2. CDR3 sequence reads: CASSFGTGGNEQFF. The CDR3 bases are TGTGCCAGCAGCTTTGGGACAGGGGGGAATGAGCAGTTCTTC.

This chain joins TRBV14 and TRBJ1-1; no definite D call. The CDR3 totals 16 residues. The V end was cut by 0 bases, the J end by 1 base, with 12 bases between. The germline V gene encodes CDR1 SGHDN and CDR2 FVKESK. This CDR3 reads CASSQDTGYGNTEAFF. CDR3 DNA: TGTGCCAGCAGCCAAGATACGGGGTATGGGAACACTGAAGCTTTCTTT.

The chain uses TRBV24-1 and TRBJ1-5; 8 nucleotides match TRBD1. Germline lookup yields CDR1 KGHDR and CDR2 SFDVKD. V shed 9 bases, J shed 4 bases, and the junction held 7 bases outside the gene matches. This CDR3 has 14 amino acids. The CDR3 sequence: CATGAGQGNQPQHF. CDR3 DNA sequence: TGTGCCACCGGGGCCGGACAGGGTAATCAGCCCCAGCATTTT.

V usage is TRBV7-8 and J usage is TRBJ1-6; D remains ambiguous. The CDR3 is made up of 14 amino acids. Germline assignment: CDR1 SGHVS and CDR2 FQNEAQ. The V gene lost 1 base and the J gene lost 7 bases, with 8 bases spanning the gap. The CDR3 region is CASSLVAGNSPLHF. CDR3 bases: TGTGCCAGCAGCTTAGTGGCAGGAAATTCACCCCTCCACTTT.

CDR3 region: CASSPSLAGTDTQYF. The CDR3 DNA sequence: TGTGCCAGCTCACCCTCACTAGCCGGCACAGATACGCAGTATTTT. This chain joins TRBV18 and TRBJ2-3, with a weak D call TRBD2 (6 bases). V shed 3 bases and J shed 1 base, with 11 bases lying between them. This CDR3 has 15 amino acids. From germline, CDR1 is KGHSH and CDR2 LQKENI. Complete variable domain (other parts from reference TRBV18 and TRBJ2-3): NAGVMQNPRHLVRRRGQEARLRCSPMKGHSHVYWYRQLPEEGLKFMVYLQKENIIDESGMPKERFSAEFPKEGPSILRIQQVVRGDSAAYFCASSPSLAGTDTQYFGPGTRLTVL.

Note on this clone: Different DNA sequences within this sample yield the same CDR3. The V and J genes are TRBV6-6 and TRBJ2-7; no clear D. Trimming left V 6 bases short and J 2 bases short, with 14 bases between. CDR1 is MNHNY and CDR2 is SVGAGI in the germline V gene (reference sequence). This CDR3 contains 14 residues. The CDR3 DNA reads TGTGCCAGCAGCGACGTTGGTAGTGCCTACGAGCAGTACTTC. This codes for CASSDVGSAYEQYF.

The chain employs TRBV25-1 and TRBJ1-1; D remains ambiguous. Trimming took 1 base from V and 5 from J, leaving 11 bases between them. The germline gives CDR1 MGHDK, CDR2 SYGVNS. The CDR3 covers 14 residues. This CDR3 is CASSEWEGVTEAFF. CDR3 nucleotide sequence: TGTGCCAGCAGTGAATGGGAAGGTGTGACTGAAGCTTTCTTT.

This chain connects TRBV19 to TRBJ2-7, with D possibly being TRBD2 (6 bases). Germline-derived CDR1 and CDR2 are LNHDA and SQIVND (reference sequence). Trimming removed 7 bases at V and 2 bases at J, with 15 bases between. This CDR3 region has 14 residues. CDR3 sequence: CASTPGGLPYEQYF. As DNA, the CDR3 is TGTGCCAGTACCCCAGGAGGGCTCCCCTACGAGCAGTACTTC.